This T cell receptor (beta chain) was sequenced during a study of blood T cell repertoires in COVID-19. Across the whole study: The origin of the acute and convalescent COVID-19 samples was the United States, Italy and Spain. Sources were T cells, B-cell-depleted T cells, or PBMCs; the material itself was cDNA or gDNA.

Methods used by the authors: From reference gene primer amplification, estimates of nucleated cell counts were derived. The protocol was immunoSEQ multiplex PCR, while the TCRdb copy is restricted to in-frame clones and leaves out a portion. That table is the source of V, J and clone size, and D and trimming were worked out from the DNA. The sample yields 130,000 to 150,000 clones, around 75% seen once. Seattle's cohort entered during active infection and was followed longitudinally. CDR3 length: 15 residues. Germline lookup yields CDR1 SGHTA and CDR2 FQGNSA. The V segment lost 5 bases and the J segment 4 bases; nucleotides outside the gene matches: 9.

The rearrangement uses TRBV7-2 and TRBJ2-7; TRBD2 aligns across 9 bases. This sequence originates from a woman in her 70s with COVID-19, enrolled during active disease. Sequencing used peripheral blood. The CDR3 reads CASSQYTSGRYEQYF. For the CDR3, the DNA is TGTGCCAGCAGCCAATATACTAGCGGGCGTTACGAGCAGTACTTC.